At least ten counts were recorded for the clone carrying this T cell receptor (beta chain). One entry per CDR3 protein results from TCRdb running MiXCR on the 5' RACE reads. The sample lists some 46,000 distinct CDR3 sequences, around 6.1% occurring once. These data originate in a study of early T cells in non-severe SARS-CoV-2 infection. This CDR3 spans 14 amino acids. Germline lookup yields CDR1 SEHNR and CDR2 FQNEAQ (reference sequence). Trimming removed 3 bases at V and 0 bases at J, with 8 bases between. This chain uses TRBV7-9 with TRBJ1-1, with a possible D match to TRBD1 (5 bases). The source of this sequence is an adult who was a healthcare worker with PCR-confirmed SARS-CoV-2 infection or an uninfected control (not recorded which). Specimen: whole blood, collected at baseline. CDR3 in DNA: TGTGCCAGCAGCTTCGAGGGGATGAACACTGAAGCTTTCTTT. This encodes CASSFEGMNTEAFF.